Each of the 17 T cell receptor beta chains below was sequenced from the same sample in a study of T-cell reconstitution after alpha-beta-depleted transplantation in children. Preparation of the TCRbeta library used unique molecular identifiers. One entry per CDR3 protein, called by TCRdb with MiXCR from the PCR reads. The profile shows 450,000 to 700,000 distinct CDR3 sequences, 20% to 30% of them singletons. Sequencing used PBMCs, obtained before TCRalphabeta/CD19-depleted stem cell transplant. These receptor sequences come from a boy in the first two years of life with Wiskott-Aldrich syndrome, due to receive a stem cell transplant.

The CDR3: CASSQVLSGRVNEQFF. DNA of the CDR3: TGTGCCAGCAGCCAAGTCCTTAGCGGGAGAGTGAATGAGCAGTTCTTC. The chain has TRBV3-1 and TRBJ2-1, with 9 bases lining up with TRBD2. Germline assignment: CDR1 LGHDT and CDR2 YNNKEL (reference sequence). V trimming: 1 base; J trimming: 7 bases; junction bases outside the gene matches: 8. This CDR3 has 16 residues.

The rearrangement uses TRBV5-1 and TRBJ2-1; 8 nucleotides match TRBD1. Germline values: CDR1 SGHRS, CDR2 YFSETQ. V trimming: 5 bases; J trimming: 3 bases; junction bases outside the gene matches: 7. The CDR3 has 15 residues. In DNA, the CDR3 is TGCGCCAGCAGGCCTAGACAGGGGAGCTACAATGAGCAGTTCTTC. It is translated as CASRPRQGSYNEQFF.

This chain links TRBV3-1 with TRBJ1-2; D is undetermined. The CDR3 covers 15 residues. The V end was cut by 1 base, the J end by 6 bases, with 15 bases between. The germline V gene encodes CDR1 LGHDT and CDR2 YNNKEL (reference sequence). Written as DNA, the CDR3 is TGTGCCAGCAGCCAAGGGATCGGAGGAGTCGATGGCTACACCTTC. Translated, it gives CASSQGIGGVDGYTF.

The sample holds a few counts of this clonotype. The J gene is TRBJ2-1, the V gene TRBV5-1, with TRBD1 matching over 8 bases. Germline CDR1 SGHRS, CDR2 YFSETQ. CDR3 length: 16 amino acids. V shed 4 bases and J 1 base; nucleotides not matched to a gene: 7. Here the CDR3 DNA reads TGCGCCAGCAGCGTGCAGACAGGGGAGTCCTACAATGAGCAGTTCTTC. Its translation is CASSVQTGESYNEQFF. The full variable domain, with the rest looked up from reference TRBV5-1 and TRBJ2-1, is KAGVTQTPRYLIKTRGQQVTLSCSPISGHRSVSWYQQTPGQGLQFLFEYFSETQRNKGNFPGRFSGRQFSNSRSEMNVSTLELGDSALYLCASSVQTGESYNEQFFGPGTRLTVL.

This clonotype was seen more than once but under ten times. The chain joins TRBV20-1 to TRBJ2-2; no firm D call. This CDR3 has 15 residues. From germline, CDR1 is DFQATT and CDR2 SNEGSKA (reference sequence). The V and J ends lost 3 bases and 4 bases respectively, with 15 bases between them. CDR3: CSASRTKAITGELFF. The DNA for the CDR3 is TGCAGTGCTAGCAGGACCAAGGCTATCACCGGGGAGCTGTTTTTT.

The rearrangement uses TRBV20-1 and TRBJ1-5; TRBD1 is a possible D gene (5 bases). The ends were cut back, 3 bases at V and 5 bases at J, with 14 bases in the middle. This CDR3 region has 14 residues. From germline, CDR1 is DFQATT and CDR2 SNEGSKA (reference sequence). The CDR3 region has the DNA TGCAGTGCTAGGGTTGAGGGGAGCCATCAGCCCCAGCATTTT. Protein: CSARVEGSHQPQHF.

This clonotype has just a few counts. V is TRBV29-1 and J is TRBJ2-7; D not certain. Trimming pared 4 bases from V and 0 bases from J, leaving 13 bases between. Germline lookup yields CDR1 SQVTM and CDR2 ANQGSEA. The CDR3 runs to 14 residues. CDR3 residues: CSVAESLSSYEQYF. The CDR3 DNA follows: TGCAGCGTTGCGGAAAGCCTAAGCTCCTACGAGCAGTACTTC.

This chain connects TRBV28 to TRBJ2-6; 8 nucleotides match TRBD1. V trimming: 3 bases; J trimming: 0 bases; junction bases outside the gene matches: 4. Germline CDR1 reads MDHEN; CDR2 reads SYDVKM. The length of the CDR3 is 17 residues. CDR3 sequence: CASSLTGVPSGANVLTF. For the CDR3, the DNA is TGTGCCAGCAGTTTGACAGGGGTACCCTCTGGGGCCAACGTCCTGACTTTC.

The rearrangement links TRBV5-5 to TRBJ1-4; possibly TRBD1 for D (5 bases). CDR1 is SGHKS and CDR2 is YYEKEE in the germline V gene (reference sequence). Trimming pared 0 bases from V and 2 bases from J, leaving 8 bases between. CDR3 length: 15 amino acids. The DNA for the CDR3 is TGTGCCAGCAGCTTGGCCAGGGCGACTAATGAAAAACTGTTTTTT. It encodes CASSLARATNEKLFF.

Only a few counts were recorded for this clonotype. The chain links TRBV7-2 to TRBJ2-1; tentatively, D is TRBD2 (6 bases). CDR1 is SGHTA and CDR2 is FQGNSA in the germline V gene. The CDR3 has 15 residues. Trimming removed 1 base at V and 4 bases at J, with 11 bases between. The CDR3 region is CASSLERARYNEQFF. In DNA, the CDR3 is TGTGCCAGCAGCTTAGAGCGGGCGAGATACAATGAGCAGTTCTTC. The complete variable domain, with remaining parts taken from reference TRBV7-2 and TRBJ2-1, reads GAGVSQSPSNKVTEKGKDVELRCDPISGHTALYWYRQSLGQGLEFLIYFQGNSAPDKSGLPSDRFSAERTGGSVSTLTIQRTQQEDSAVYLCASSLERARYNEQFFGPGTRLTVL.

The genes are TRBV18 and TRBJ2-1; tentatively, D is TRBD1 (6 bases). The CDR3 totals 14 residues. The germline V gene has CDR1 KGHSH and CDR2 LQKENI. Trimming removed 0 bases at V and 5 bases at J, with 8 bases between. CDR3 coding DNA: TGTGCCAGCTCACCACCGGCAGGGGACAATGAGCAGTTCTTC. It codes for CASSPPAGDNEQFF.

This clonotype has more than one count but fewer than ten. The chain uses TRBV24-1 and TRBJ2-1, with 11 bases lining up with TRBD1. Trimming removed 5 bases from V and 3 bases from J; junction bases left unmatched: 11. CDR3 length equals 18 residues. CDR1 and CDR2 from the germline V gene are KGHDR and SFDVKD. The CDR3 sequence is CATSGPRRGTGGYNEQFF. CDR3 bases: TGTGCCACCAGTGGACCACGAAGAGGGACAGGGGGCTACAATGAGCAGTTCTTC.

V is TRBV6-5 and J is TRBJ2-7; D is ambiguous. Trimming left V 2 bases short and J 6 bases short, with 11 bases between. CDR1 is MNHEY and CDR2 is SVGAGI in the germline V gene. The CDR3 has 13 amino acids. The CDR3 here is CASSYLQTSEQYF. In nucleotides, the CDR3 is TGTGCCAGCAGTTACCTGCAGACATCCGAGCAGTACTTC.

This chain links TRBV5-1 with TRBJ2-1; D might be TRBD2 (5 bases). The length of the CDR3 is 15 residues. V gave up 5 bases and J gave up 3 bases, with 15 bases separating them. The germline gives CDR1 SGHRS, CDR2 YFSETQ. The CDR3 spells CASSQVAPLYNEQFF. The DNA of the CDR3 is TGCGCCAGCAGTCAGGTAGCGCCGCTCTACAATGAGCAGTTCTTC.

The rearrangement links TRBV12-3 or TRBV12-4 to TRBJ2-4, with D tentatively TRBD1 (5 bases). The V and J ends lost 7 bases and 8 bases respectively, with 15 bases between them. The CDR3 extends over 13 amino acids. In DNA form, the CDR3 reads TGTGCCAGCACCCATCTCAGGGTTCACATTCAGTACTTC. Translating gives CASTHLRVHIQYF.

CDR3 sequence reads: CASEGRPRANVLTF. The CDR3 DNA sequence: TGTGCCAGCGAGGGACGGCCGAGGGCCAACGTCCTGACTTTC. This chain connects TRBV5-5 to TRBJ2-6, with D perhaps being TRBD1 or TRBD2 (5 bases each). This CDR3 comprises 14 residues. Looked up from germline, CDR1 is SGHKS and CDR2 is YYEKEE (reference sequence). V lost 7 bases to trimming and J lost 5 bases, with 13 bases between them.

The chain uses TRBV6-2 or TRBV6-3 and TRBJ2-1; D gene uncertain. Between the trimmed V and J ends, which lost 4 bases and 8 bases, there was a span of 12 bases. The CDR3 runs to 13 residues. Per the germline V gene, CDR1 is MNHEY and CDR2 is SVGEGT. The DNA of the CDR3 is TGTGCCAGCAGTTTCCGACGAGGCGATGAGCAGTTCTTC. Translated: CASSFRRGDEQFF.